Following are 10 T cell receptor beta chains from one sample sequenced in a study of shared T cell receptors in the human thymus. Profiling relied on immunoSEQ multiplex PCR, and the TCRdb table lists in-frame clones only, not all of them. The sample consists of 540,000 or so clones, about 84% of them appearing once. The data also belong to a second study, concerning human thymus T cells.

The sample consisted of thymocytes. The source is a boy under two years old with a congenital heart defect.

V gene TRBV4-1 combines with J gene TRBJ2-5; 8 bases align to TRBD1. This CDR3 has 15 amino acids. Trimming cost V 3 bases and J 7 bases; bases outside gene matches: 10. CDR1 and CDR2 (germline): MGHRA, YSYEKL. The CDR3 spells CASSHPGQAGGTQYF. For the CDR3, the DNA is TGCGCCAGCAGCCATCCGGGACAGGCAGGGGGGACCCAGTACTTC.

Only one count was recorded for this clone. The V gene is TRBV11-3, the J gene TRBJ2-7; D uncertain. Germline V CDR1 and CDR2: SGHNT, YENEEA. V gave up 0 bases and J gave up 2 bases, with 5 bases separating them. This CDR3 has 13 residues. CDR3 loop: CASSLDRTYEQYF. In DNA form, the CDR3 reads TGTGCCAGCAGCTTAGATAGAACCTACGAGCAGTACTTC. Drawing the rest from reference TRBV11-3 and TRBJ2-7, the complete variable domain is EAGVVQSPRYKIIEKKQPVAFWCNPISGHNTLYWYLQNLGQGPELLIRYENEEAVDDSQLPKDRFSAERLKGVDSTLKIQPAELGDSAVYLCASSLDRTYEQYFGPGTRLTVT.

This clone showed up just a few times. V gene TRBV7-2 combines with J gene TRBJ2-7; D may be TRBD2 (5 bases). The V and J ends lost 2 bases and 2 bases respectively, with 7 bases between them. Germline V lookup: CDR1 SGHTA, CDR2 FQGNSA. There are 13 residues in the CDR3. The chain's CDR3 is CASSLREPYEQYF. The CDR3 region has the DNA TGTGCCAGCAGCTTAAGGGAGCCCTACGAGCAGTACTTC.

The chain uses TRBV4-3 and TRBJ2-2; D is unresolved. CDR1 and CDR2 from the germline V gene are LGHNA and YSLEER. The V end lost 1 base, the J end lost 6 bases, and 12 bases lay between the germline ends. The CDR3 is 15 amino acids. CDR3 nucleotides: TGCGCCAGCAGCCAAGGAAATAGATTTCCCGGGGAGCTGTTTTTT. It specifies CASSQGNRFPGELFF.

DNA of the CDR3: TGTGCCAGCAGCGCAGGGACTAGCGGGAGGATCGCCTACGAGCAGTACTTC. This encodes CASSAGTSGRIAYEQYF. The gene calls are TRBV13 and TRBJ2-7, with 15 bases that match TRBD2. This CDR3 has 17 amino acids. Germline CDR1 and CDR2: PRHDT and FYEKMQ (reference sequence). V lost 5 bases to trimming and J lost 2 bases; unmatched junction nucleotides: 7. Supplemented by reference TRBV13 and TRBJ2-7, the full variable domain reads AAGVIQSPRHLIKEKRETATLKCYPIPRHDTVYWYQQGPGQDPQFLISFYEKMQSDKGSIPDRFSAQQFSDYHSELNMSSLELGDSALYFCASSAGTSGRIAYEQYFGPGTRLTVT.

The J gene is TRBJ2-7, the V gene TRBV7-3, with 8 bases matching TRBD2. Germline V gene lookup returns CDR1 SGHTA and CDR2 FQGTGA. This CDR3 is 16 amino acids long. V was pared by 7 bases and J by 2 bases, with 13 bases of the junction left unmatched. The CDR3 DNA reads as TGTGCCAGCACCACTCCGGGCAGCGGGAGCCCCTACGAGCAGTACTTC. Encoded protein: CASTTPGSGSPYEQYF.

About this clone itself: This sample also contains other DNA sequences that code for the same CDR3. The CDR3 protein is CASSIGGGSYNEQFF. CDR3 coding DNA: TGTGCCAGTAGTATTGGCGGGGGGTCCTACAATGAGCAGTTCTTC. The chain recombines TRBV19 with TRBJ2-1, with 8 bases identical to TRBD2. V was clipped by 3 bases and J by 1 base; unmatched bases: 2. There are 15 residues in the CDR3. Germline CDR1 reads LNHDA; CDR2 reads SQIVND (reference sequence).

This clone was found a few times. This chain uses TRBV5-6 with TRBJ2-7; TRBD2 might be the D (5 bases). The germline gives CDR1 SGHDT, CDR2 YYEEEE. The CDR3 loop spans 14 amino acids. Trimming took 2 bases from V and 2 from J, leaving 11 bases between them. CDR3 DNA: TGTGCCAGCAGCTTACCCCACGGGGCCTACGAGCAGTACTTC. It translates to CASSLPHGAYEQYF.

The V call is TRBV7-9, the J call TRBJ2-7; maybe TRBD1 (5 bases). The germline V and J ends were trimmed by 7 bases and 7 bases, with 17 bases remaining between them. Germline CDR1 and CDR2: SEHNR and FQNEAQ (reference sequence). The CDR3 covers 13 residues. The DNA of the CDR3 is TGTGCCAGCACCCTAGGGGCGGTAGGAGAGCAGTACTTC. It specifies CASTLGAVGEQYF.

V is TRBV6-4 and J is TRBJ2-3, with 11 bases that match TRBD2. This CDR3 has 15 amino acids. Germline V gives CDR1 MRHNA, CDR2 SNTAGT. The J segment lost 0 bases and the V segment lost 8 bases, leaving 4 bases of the junction unmatched. CDR3 protein: CASGTSGSSTDTQYF. CDR3 bases: TGTGCCAGCGGGACTAGCGGTAGTAGCACAGATACGCAGTATTTT.